Listed here are 29 T cell receptor beta chains from one sample, sequenced in a study of identical twins. One entry per CDR3 protein results from TCRdb running MiXCR on the 5' RACE reads. The table has some 1,700,000 distinct CDR3 sequences, around 33% seen once. Sequenced sample: cord blood. The receptors derive from a newborn girl in good health.

The chain combines TRBV3-1 with TRBJ1-5; D not resolved. CDR3 size: 14 residues. CDR1 and CDR2 (germline): LGHDT, YNNKEL (reference sequence). Trimming stripped 0 bases from V and 4 bases from J, with 7 bases between. The DNA for the CDR3 is TGTGCCAGCAGCCAAGATTTCCAAAATCAGCCCCAGCATTTT. Its protein product is CASSQDFQNQPQHF.

The rearrangement joins TRBV20-1 to TRBJ1-2, with 12 bases fitting TRBD1. Unmatched junction bases numbered 3, after V lost 4 bases and J lost 3 bases. The V gene's germline CDR1 is DFQATT and CDR2 SNEGSKA (reference sequence). The length of the CDR3 is 14 residues. The CDR3 bases are TGCAGTGCTAAGGGGACAGGGGGCCACTATGGCTACACCTTC. The encoded protein is CSAKGTGGHYGYTF.

J is TRBJ2-1 and V is TRBV9; a weak D match, TRBD2 (6 bases). The last part of the DNA fits TRBJ2-7 better; the J call may be wrong. Germline assignment: CDR1 SGDLS and CDR2 YYNGEE. This CDR3 has 17 amino acids. For the CDR3, the DNA is TGTGCCAGCAGCGTAGTCGGTAGCGGAATCTCCTACAATGAGCAGTACTTC. It is translated as CASSVVGSGISYNEQYF.

The chain uses TRBV5-1 and TRBJ2-3; tentatively, D is TRBD1 (8 bases). Germline CDR1 and CDR2: SGHRS and YFSETQ. The CDR3 sequence is 16 residues long. Trimming removed 0 bases at V and 3 bases at J, with 14 bases between. The CDR3 reads CASSLALQGGTDTQYF. The CDR3 DNA sequence: TGCGCCAGCAGCTTGGCCCTACAGGGGGGGACAGATACGCAGTATTTT.

The V call is TRBV15, the J call TRBJ2-3, with D maybe TRBD2 (6 bases). Trimming cost V 1 base and J 0 bases, with 17 bases left between them. This CDR3 is built from 18 residues. Germline CDR1 LNHNV, CDR2 YYDKDF (reference sequence). For the CDR3, the DNA is TGTGCCACCAGCAGAGCGAACGCGGGACCACTAAGCACAGATACGCAGTATTTT. Encoded protein: CATSRANAGPLSTDTQYF.

This clonotype was seen a few times. V usage is TRBV25-1 and J usage is TRBJ2-1; no reliable D call. The CDR3 loop spans 18 amino acids. V was clipped by 1 base and J by 0 bases, with 16 bases between them. Germline V gives CDR1 MGHDK, CDR2 SYGVNS. The CDR3 coding sequence is TGTGCCAGCAGTGAATTTTATATCGTAAAGGGCTCCTACAATGAGCAGTTCTTC. Its protein product is CASSEFYIVKGSYNEQFF.

This clonotype was recorded at least ten times. The V gene is TRBV3-1, the J gene TRBJ2-3; D gene ambiguous. The CDR3 has 13 amino acids. Trimming cost V 0 bases and J 5 bases, with 6 bases left between them. Germline V gene sequence: CDR1 LGHDT, CDR2 YNNKEL (reference sequence). The CDR3 nucleotides are TGTGCCAGCAGCCAAGAAGCAAAAGATACGCAGTATTTT. The encoded protein is CASSQEAKDTQYF.

The chain has TRBV7-2 and TRBJ2-5; 7 nucleotides align to TRBD2. The CDR3 runs 13 residues. Per germline, CDR1 SGHTA and CDR2 FQGNSA. V shed 5 bases, J shed 5 bases, and the junction held 5 bases outside the gene matches. Written as DNA, the CDR3 is TGTGCCAGCAGCAGCGGGGCCTTGGAGACCCAGTACTTC. Residues: CASSSGALETQYF.

The chain carries TRBV20-1 and TRBJ2-3, with 10 bases that match TRBD1. The CDR3 length is 14 residues. Trimming removed 4 bases from V and 1 base from J; junction bases left unmatched: 2. Per the germline V gene, CDR1 is DFQATT and CDR2 is SNEGSKA (reference sequence). The CDR3 DNA sequence: TGCAGTGCTAAAGACAGGGGGCGCACAGATACGCAGTATTTT. This encodes CSAKDRGRTDTQYF.

V gene TRBV7-3 combines with J gene TRBJ1-1; TRBD1 might be the D (6 bases). Trimming cost V 5 bases and J 3 bases, with 13 bases left between them. Germline CDR1 and CDR2: SGHTA and FQGTGA. The CDR3 consists of 14 residues. The DNA of the CDR3 is TGTGCCAGCAGCCCCACAGGGTCGGACACTGAAGCTTTCTTT. It yields the protein CASSPTGSDTEAFF.

The V and J genes are TRBV6-5 and TRBJ2-1; perhaps TRBD2 as D (6 bases). Germline V gene lookup returns CDR1 MNHEY and CDR2 SVGAGI. V lost 2 bases to trimming and J lost 13 bases, with 15 bases between them. CDR3 length equals 13 residues. CDR3 bases: TGTGCCAGCAGTTACCGGGACTTTGTGCCACAGTTCTTC. This encodes CASSYRDFVPQFF.

This clonotype was observed once. V usage is TRBV13 and J usage is TRBJ1-1; D remains unclear. The V end was cut by 4 bases, the J end by 5 bases, with 11 bases between. The CDR3 runs 13 residues. CDR1 and CDR2 (germline): PRHDT, FYEKMQ (reference sequence). DNA of the CDR3: TGTGCCAGCAGCTACGGGAGGAGGACTGAAGCTTTCTTT. Its protein is CASSYGRRTEAFF.

This chain connects TRBV5-5 to TRBJ1-1; a possible D gene is TRBD1 (5 bases). Germline CDR1 SGHKS, CDR2 YYEKEE (reference sequence). V was shortened by 4 bases and J by 2 bases, with 15 bases between the two germline ends. The CDR3 sequence is 15 residues long. The CDR3 nucleotides are TGTGCCAGCAGCGAATGGGACCGGGGTAACACTGAAGCTTTCTTT. Translating it yields CASSEWDRGNTEAFF.

The chain uses TRBV7-9 and TRBJ1-1; no definite D call. Germline V gene data show CDR1 as SEHNR and CDR2 as FQNEAQ (reference sequence). The CDR3 covers 14 residues. V lost 3 bases, J lost 0 bases, and 8 bases lay in between. The CDR3 here is CASSFESVNTEAFF. DNA of the CDR3: TGTGCCAGCAGCTTTGAATCAGTGAACACTGAAGCTTTCTTT.

To note about this clonotype: The junction shows a germline mismatch at one end, possibly a read error. V is TRBV6-5 and J is TRBJ2-7; D perhaps matches TRBD2 (5 bases). The CDR3 extends over 13 amino acids. Germline V lookup: CDR1 MNHEY, CDR2 SVGAGI. CDR3 sequence reads: CAGSYGRVYEQYF. The CDR3 DNA is TGTGCCGGCAGTTACGGGCGGGTTTACGAGCAGTACTTC.

The chain couples TRBV25-1 to TRBJ1-3, with 9 bases aligning to TRBD1. Per the germline V gene, CDR1 is MGHDK and CDR2 is SYGVNS. Trimming at V came to 4 bases and at J to 0 bases, leaving 10 bases not matched to a gene. CDR3 length: 18 residues. CDR3 in DNA: TGTGCCAGCAGTGGTCCCGGGACAGGGACCAACTCTGGAAACACCATATATTTT. Its protein is CASSGPGTGTNSGNTIYF.

This chain connects TRBV3-1 to TRBJ1-1; D is uncertain. The germline V gene encodes CDR1 LGHDT and CDR2 YNNKEL (reference sequence). This CDR3 region has 15 residues. With 1 base removed from V and 0 bases from J, the gap between germline ends came to 9 bases. CDR3 sequence (DNA): TGTGCCAGCAGCCAAGGGATCGTGATGAACACTGAAGCTTTCTTT. Its translation is CASSQGIVMNTEAFF.

V gene TRBV3-1 combines with J gene TRBJ2-2; 13 bases match TRBD2. The CDR3 length is 19 residues. Germline V CDR1 and CDR2: LGHDT, YNNKEL (reference sequence). V shed 2 bases and J 1 base; nucleotides not matched to a gene: 7. This chain's CDR3 is CASSQRPGLAGLNTGELFF. The CDR3 coding sequence is TGTGCCAGCAGCCAAAGGCCGGGACTAGCGGGACTGAACACCGGGGAGCTGTTTTTT. The full variable domain, with the rest looked up from reference TRBV3-1 and TRBJ2-2, is DTAVSQTPKYLVTQMGNDKSIKCEQNLGHDTMYWYKQDSKKFLKIMFSYNNKELIINETVPNRFSPKSPDKAHLNLHINSLELGDSAVYFCASSQRPGLAGLNTGELFFGEGSRLTVL.

J is TRBJ2-7 and V is TRBV27; TRBD1 matches at 8 bases. Germline CDR1 MNHEY, CDR2 SMNVEV (reference sequence). With V trimmed by 10 bases and J by 0 bases, 5 bases remained unmatched. The CDR3 is 13 residues long. The CDR3 loop is CATGTGGSYEQYF. The DNA of the CDR3 is TGTGCCACCGGGACAGGCGGCTCCTACGAGCAGTACTTC.

V gene TRBV5-1 combines with J gene TRBJ2-3; 9 bases align to TRBD2. CDR1 and CDR2 from the germline V gene are SGHRS and YFSETQ. The V gene end was trimmed by 4 bases and the J gene end by 6 bases; junction bases not matched to a gene: 9. The CDR3 is 15 amino acids. For the CDR3, the DNA is TGCGCCAGCAGCGAGGGGACTAGCTTATTGGATACGCAGTATTTT. Translated, it gives CASSEGTSLLDTQYF.

This clonotype came up a few times. V is TRBV5-1 and J is TRBJ2-3; maybe TRBD1 (5 bases). The germline V gene has CDR1 SGHRS and CDR2 YFSETQ. The CDR3 is 16 residues long. V dropped 0 bases and J dropped 2 bases, with 13 bases sitting between them. The CDR3 DNA reads as TGCGCCAGCAGCTTGGCGGTGGGGCAAGCCACAGATACGCAGTATTTT. This sequence encodes CASSLAVGQATDTQYF.

This clonotype came up a few times. The rearrangement uses TRBV28 and TRBJ2-4; 10 nucleotides match TRBD2. The J call is uncertain, as TRBJ2-7 better fits the DNA end. Germline CDR1 is MDHEN and CDR2 is SYDVKM. The length of the CDR3 is 16 residues. Written as DNA, the CDR3 is TGTGCCAGCACCCTGTCCGGGACTAGCGCCAAATACGAGCAGTACTTC. Translation: CASTLSGTSAKYEQYF.

The sample holds a few counts of this clonotype. This chain joins TRBV5-1 and TRBJ2-5, with 7 nucleotides matching TRBD2. Germline CDR1 SGHRS, CDR2 YFSETQ. The CDR3 consists of 17 residues. V lost 4 bases, J lost 4 bases, and 16 bases stayed unmatched. CDR3 region: CASSTELVPLATETQYF. The CDR3 nucleotides are TGCGCCAGCAGCACCGAGCTCGTTCCACTAGCGACAGAGACCCAGTACTTC.

The chain recombines TRBV5-1 with TRBJ2-7; TRBD2 matches 10 bases. Looked up from germline, CDR1 is SGHRS and CDR2 is YFSETQ. This CDR3 contains 14 residues. The V segment lost 8 bases and the J segment 2 bases; nucleotides outside the gene matches: 7. CDR3 bases: TGCGCCAGTGCCGGGACTAGCGTAGCCTACGAGCAGTACTTC. Protein sequence: CASAGTSVAYEQYF.

The chain carries TRBV12-3 or TRBV12-4 and TRBJ2-1, with 9 nucleotides matching TRBD2. The CDR3 consists of 16 residues. J gave up 4 bases and V 7 bases, and 11 bases lay outside the gene matches. The CDR3 loop is CASTLRASGEYNEQFF. CDR3 nucleotides: TGTGCCAGCACCCTGAGGGCTAGCGGGGAGTACAATGAGCAGTTCTTC.

The rearrangement uses TRBV6-1 and TRBJ2-1; D call uncertain. The CDR3 totals 16 residues. Trimming removed 2 bases at V and 5 bases at J, with 16 bases between. The V gene's germline CDR1 is MNHNS and CDR2 SASEGT. CDR3 sequence reads: CASSEIPLLTNNEQFF. In nucleotides, the CDR3 is TGTGCCAGCAGTGAAATCCCACTCTTGACCAACAATGAGCAGTTCTTC.

This chain joins TRBV6-5 and TRBJ1-4, with 7 bases identical to TRBD1. The CDR3 consists of 15 residues. Germline CDR1 is MNHEY and CDR2 is SVGAGI. J was trimmed by 8 bases and V by 6 bases; bases with no gene match: 12. The CDR3 region has the DNA TGTGCCAGCAGGAGCCACAGGGGAATGAGAGAAAAACTGTTTTTT. This codes for CASRSHRGMREKLFF.

Note on this clonotype: It may be a read error: a sequence one base away is much more abundant. The rearrangement links TRBV5-1 to TRBJ2-7; 7 nucleotides line up with TRBD1. From germline, CDR1 is SGHRS and CDR2 YFSETQ. The CDR3 extends over 15 amino acids. In DNA, the CDR3 is TGCGCCGGCAGCCAAAGGACAGGAGCCCTCTACGAGCAGTACTTC. This gives the protein CAGSQRTGALYEQYF.

The gene calls are TRBV20-1 and TRBJ2-3; TRBD2 matches 11 bases. The CDR3 covers 15 residues. Germline loops: CDR1 DFQATT, CDR2 SNEGSKA (reference sequence). J lost 3 bases, V lost 4 bases, and 6 bases had no gene match. The CDR3 sequence is CSATLAGGGTDTQYF. The CDR3 DNA reads TGCAGTGCTACCTTAGCGGGAGGGGGGACAGATACGCAGTATTTT.